This T cell receptor beta chain was recovered during a study of blood T cell repertoires in COVID-19. This CDR3 has 12 residues. The V and J ends lost 6 bases and 4 bases respectively, with 9 bases between them. Germline loops: CDR1 SGHTA, CDR2 FQGNSA. Sequencing was performed with immunoSEQ multiplex PCR; in TCRdb, only in-frame clones are kept and a portion is missing. This sample has a few hundred thousand clones, with about 85% found just once. The sequencing input was peripheral blood. This chain links TRBV7-2 with TRBJ1-2, with D unclear. The sequence derives from a man aged 60 to 75 who had recovered from COVID-19. The CDR3: CASSSSIYGYTF. The CDR3 DNA reads as TGTGCCAGCAGTTCAAGCATCTATGGCTACACCTTC.